The 6 T cell receptor beta chains in this list originate from one sample, sequenced in a study of somatic mutations in cytotoxic T cells in rheumatoid arthritis (dated by TCRdb to about 2017). Receptors were amplified or captured by the immunoSEQ multiplex PCR assay. In TCRdb, the immuneACCESS table is reduced to in-frame sequences with V and J assigned. These tables do not hold every clone; where another copy was compared, an unresolved V gene accounts for under half, and the others remain unexplained. Across this sample there are roughly 20,000 clones, with less than 80% seen only once. Jointly, the top ten make up about 5.4% of the sample. The sample comprised CD8+ T cells sorted from blood. The source is a man between 60 and 70 years old in good health.

The J gene is TRBJ2-1, the V gene TRBV27, with 12 bases lining up with TRBD1. Germline V lookup: CDR1 MNHEY, CDR2 SMNVEV (reference sequence). V shed 2 bases and J 0 bases; nucleotides not matched to a gene: 8. The CDR3 runs to 19 residues. The CDR3 is CASSLTPGTGGFSYNEQFF. CDR3 nucleotides: TGTGCCAGCAGTTTAACACCCGGGACAGGGGGCTTCTCCTACAATGAGCAGTTCTTC.

The chain is built from TRBV5-6 and TRBJ2-7, with a weak D call TRBD1 (6 bases). V lost 3 bases and J 2 bases, leaving 9 bases between the germline ends. Germline V gene sequence: CDR1 SGHDT, CDR2 YYEEEE. CDR3 size: 13 residues. This chain's CDR3 is CASSWDKAYEQYF. Written as DNA, the CDR3 is TGTGCCAGCAGCTGGGACAAAGCCTACGAGCAGTACTTC.

The V gene is TRBV4-1, the J gene TRBJ2-7, with 7 bases lining up with TRBD1. This CDR3 comprises 16 residues. The germline V gene has CDR1 MGHRA and CDR2 YSYEKL. Losses at the gene ends were 1 base for V and 5 bases for J; bases not matched to a gene: 11. The CDR3 region has the DNA TGCGCCAGCAGCCAAGGGGTACAGGGGACGGGCCACGAGCAGTACTTC. It encodes CASSQGVQGTGHEQYF.

The V and J genes are TRBV13 and TRBJ2-7; a weak D match, TRBD2 (5 bases). CDR1 is PRHDT and CDR2 is FYEKMQ in the germline V gene (reference sequence). The CDR3 totals 13 residues. Trimming stripped 4 bases from V and 3 bases from J, with 10 bases between. DNA of the CDR3: TGTGCCAGCAGCTCGGAGGAACGCTACGAGCAGTACTTC. It yields the protein CASSSEERYEQYF.

The J gene is TRBJ2-2, the V gene TRBV4-1; tentatively, D is TRBD1 (6 bases). The CDR3 runs to 15 residues. Looked up from germline, CDR1 is MGHRA and CDR2 is YSYEKL. The V and J ends lost 0 bases and 7 bases respectively, with 12 bases between them. The CDR3 spells CASSQDGTRGGELFF. In DNA, the CDR3 is TGCGCCAGCAGCCAAGACGGGACAAGGGGCGGGGAGCTGTTTTTT.

This clone was observed a single time. This chain links TRBV5-1 with TRBJ2-5; 10 nucleotides line up with TRBD2. CDR3 length: 16 residues. The V gene's germline CDR1 is SGHRS and CDR2 YFSETQ. The J segment lost 5 bases and the V segment lost 4 bases, leaving 11 bases of the junction unmatched. For the CDR3, the DNA is TGCGCCAGCAGCGGGGGACTAGCGCCACGGGGGGAGACCCAGTACTTC. Translated, it gives CASSGGLAPRGETQYF.